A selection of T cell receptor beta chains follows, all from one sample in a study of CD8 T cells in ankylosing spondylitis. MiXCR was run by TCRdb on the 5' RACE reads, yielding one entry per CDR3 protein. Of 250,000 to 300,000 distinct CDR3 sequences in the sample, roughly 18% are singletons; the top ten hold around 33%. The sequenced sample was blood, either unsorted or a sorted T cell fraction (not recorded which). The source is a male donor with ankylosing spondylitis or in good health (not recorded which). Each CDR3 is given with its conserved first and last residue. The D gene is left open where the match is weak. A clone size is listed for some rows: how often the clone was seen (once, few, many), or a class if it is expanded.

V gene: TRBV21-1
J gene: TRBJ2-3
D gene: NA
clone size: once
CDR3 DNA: TGTGCCAGCAGCAAAGCTCACCAAATGGAGGGGGATCATAGCACAGATACGCAGTATTTT
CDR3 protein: CASSKAHQMEGDHSTDTQYF

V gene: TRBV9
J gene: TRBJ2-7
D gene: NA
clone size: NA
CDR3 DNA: TGTGCCAGCAGCGTAGGCCCCCTACCGAGCTACGAGCAGTACTTC
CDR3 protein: CASSVGPLPSYEQYF

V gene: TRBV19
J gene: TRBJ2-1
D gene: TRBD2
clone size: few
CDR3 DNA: TGTGCCAGTAGTATCGGTCTAGCGGGATGGGACAATGAGCAGTTCTTC
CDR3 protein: CASSIGLAGWDNEQFF

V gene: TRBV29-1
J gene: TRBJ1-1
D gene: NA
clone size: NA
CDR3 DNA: TGCAGCGTTGAACAGGGAAGGGGCACTGAAGCTTTCTTT
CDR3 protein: CSVEQGRGTEAFF

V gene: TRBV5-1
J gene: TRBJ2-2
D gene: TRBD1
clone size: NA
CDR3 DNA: TGCGCCAGCAGCTCGGACAGGGCCACCGGGGAGCTGTTTTTT
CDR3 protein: CASSSDRATGELFF

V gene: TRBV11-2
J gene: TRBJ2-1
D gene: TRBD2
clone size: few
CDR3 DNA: TGTGCCAGCAGCTTTGGAGCGGGAGCCAATGAGCAGTTCTTC
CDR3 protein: CASSFGAGANEQFF

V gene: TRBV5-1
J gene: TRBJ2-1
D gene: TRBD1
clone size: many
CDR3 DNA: TGCGCCAGCAGCTTGGCCGGGGACAGGTCGGCCTACAATGAGCAGTTCTTC
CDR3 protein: CASSLAGDRSAYNEQFF

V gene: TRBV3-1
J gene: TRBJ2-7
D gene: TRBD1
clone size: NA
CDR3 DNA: TGTGCCACTGGACAGGGCGGGATCTCCTACGAGCAGTACTTC
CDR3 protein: CATGQGGISYEQYF

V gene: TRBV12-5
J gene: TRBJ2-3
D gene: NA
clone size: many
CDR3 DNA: TGTGCTAGTGGTATTTGGGATACGCAGTATTTT
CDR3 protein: CASGIWDTQYF

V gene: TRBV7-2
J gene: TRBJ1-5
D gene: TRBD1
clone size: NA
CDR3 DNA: TGTGCCAGCAGCCCCTGGACAGGGTTGGGCCAGCCCCAGCATTTT
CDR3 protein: CASSPWTGLGQPQHF

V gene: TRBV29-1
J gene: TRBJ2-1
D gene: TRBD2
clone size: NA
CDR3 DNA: TGCAGCGCCACGACTAGCGGATACAATGAGCAGTTCTTC
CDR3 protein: CSATTSGYNEQFF

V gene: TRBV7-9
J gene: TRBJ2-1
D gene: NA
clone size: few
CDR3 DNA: TGTGCCAGCAGCTTAGAAGTACTCGAGCAGTTCTTC
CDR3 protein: CASSLEVLEQFF

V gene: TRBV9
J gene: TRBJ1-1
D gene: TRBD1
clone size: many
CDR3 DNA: TGTGCCAGCAGCGCGGGGGGACAGCGAGAAGCTTTCTTT
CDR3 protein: CASSAGGQREAFF

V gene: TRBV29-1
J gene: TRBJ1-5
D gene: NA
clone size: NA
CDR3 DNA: TGCAGCGTTGCAGGGGCTGATCAGCCCCAGCATTTT
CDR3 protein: CSVAGADQPQHF

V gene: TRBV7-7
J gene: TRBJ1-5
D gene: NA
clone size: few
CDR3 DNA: TGTGCTAGCAGTACCGGGACTCTTAGCAATCAGCCCCAGCATTTT
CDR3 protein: CASSTGTLSNQPQHF

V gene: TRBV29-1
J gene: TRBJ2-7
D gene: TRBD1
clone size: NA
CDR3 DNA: TGCAGCGTTGAAGACTCCGGACAGGGCTACGAGCAGTACTTC
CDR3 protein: CSVEDSGQGYEQYF

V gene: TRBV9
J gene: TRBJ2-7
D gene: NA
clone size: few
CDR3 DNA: TGTGCCAGCAGCCCCCTCCCGAACCCCTCCTACGAGCAGTACTTC
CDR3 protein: CASSPLPNPSYEQYF

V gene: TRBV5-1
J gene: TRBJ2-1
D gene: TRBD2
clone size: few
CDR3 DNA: TGCGCCAGCAGCTTGGCGGGGCAGGCTAGCGGGGCACATGAGCAGTTCTTC
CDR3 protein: CASSLAGQASGAHEQFF

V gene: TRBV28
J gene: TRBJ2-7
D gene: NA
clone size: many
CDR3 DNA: TGTGCCAGCAGTTTCCGCCTGGGCGCCGAGCAGTACTTC
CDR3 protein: CASSFRLGAEQYF

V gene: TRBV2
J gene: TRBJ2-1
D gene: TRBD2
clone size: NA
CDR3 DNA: TGTACCTTCAGTTACCAGACTAGCGGGCTGACCTCCTACAATGAGCAGTTCTTC
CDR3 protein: CTFSYQTSGLTSYNEQFF

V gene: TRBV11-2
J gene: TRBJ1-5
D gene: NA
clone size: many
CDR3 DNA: TGTGCCAGCAGCTTATGGCCGGATCAGCCCCAGCATTTT
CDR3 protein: CASSLWPDQPQHF

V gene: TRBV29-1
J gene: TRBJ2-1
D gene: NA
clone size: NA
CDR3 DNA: TGCAGCGTTGATGGCAGAGCATGTACTGAGCAGTTCTTC
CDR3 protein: CSVDGRACTEQFF

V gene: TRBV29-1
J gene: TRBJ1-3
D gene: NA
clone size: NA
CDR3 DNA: TGCAGCGTCTTAAGAGGAAACACCATATATTTT
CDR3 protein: CSVLRGNTIYF

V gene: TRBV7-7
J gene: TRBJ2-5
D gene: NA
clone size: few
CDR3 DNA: TGTGCTAGCAGCTTAGCTCCTTATGGGCGCGGGACCCAGTACTTC
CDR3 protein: CASSLAPYGRGTQYF

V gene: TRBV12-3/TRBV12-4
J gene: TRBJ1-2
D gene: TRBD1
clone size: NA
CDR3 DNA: TGTGCCAGCAGTTGGGACAGAACTAACTATGGCTACACCTTC
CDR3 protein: CASSWDRTNYGYTF

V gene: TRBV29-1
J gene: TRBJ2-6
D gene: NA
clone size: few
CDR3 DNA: TGCAGCGTTGAAGATAGAGGGGCTGGGGCCAACGTCCTGACTTTC
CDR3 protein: CSVEDRGAGANVLTF

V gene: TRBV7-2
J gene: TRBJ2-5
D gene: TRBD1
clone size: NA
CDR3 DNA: TGTGCCAGCAGCCAACTGGACAGGGGAGGAGAGACCCAGTACTTC
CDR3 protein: CASSQLDRGGETQYF

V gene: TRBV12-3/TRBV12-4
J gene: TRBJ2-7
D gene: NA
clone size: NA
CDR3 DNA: TGTGCCAGCAGTTTTTGGGCCATAGACGAGCAGTACTTC
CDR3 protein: CASSFWAIDEQYF

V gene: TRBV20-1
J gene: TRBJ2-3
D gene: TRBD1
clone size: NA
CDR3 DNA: TGCAGTGCTGGACAGGTCATGGCAGATACGCAGTATTTT
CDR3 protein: CSAGQVMADTQYF

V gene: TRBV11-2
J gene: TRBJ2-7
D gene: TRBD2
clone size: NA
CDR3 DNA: TGTGCCAGCAGCTTTAGCGGGGAGACGCCCTACGAGCAGTACTTC
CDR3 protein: CASSFSGETPYEQYF

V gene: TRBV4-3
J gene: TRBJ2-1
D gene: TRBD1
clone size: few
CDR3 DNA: TGCGCCAGCAGCCCCACGACAGGGCCCTACAATGAGCAGTTCTTC
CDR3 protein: CASSPTTGPYNEQFF

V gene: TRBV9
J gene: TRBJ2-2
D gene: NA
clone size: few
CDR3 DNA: TGTGCCAGCAGCGGGGACCGCGCGAACACCGGGGAGCTGTTTTTT
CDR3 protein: CASSGDRANTGELFF

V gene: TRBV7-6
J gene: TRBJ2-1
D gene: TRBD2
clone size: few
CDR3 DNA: TGTGCCAGCAGCCAAAACCTAGCGGAAGCCTACAATGAGCAGTTCTTC
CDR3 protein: CASSQNLAEAYNEQFF

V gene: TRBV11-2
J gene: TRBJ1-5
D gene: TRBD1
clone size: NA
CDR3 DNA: TGTGCCAGCAGCCGATCGGGACAGAATCAGCCCCAGCATTTT
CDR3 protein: CASSRSGQNQPQHF

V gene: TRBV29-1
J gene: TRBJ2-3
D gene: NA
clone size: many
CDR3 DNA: TGCAGCGTTGTGACACCTTATTTGCCCACAGATACGCAGTATTTT
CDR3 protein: CSVVTPYLPTDTQYF

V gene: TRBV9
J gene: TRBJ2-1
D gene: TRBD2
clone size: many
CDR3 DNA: TGTGCCAGCAGGGGTGGGACTAACCCAAATGAGCAGTTCTTC
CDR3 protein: CASRGGTNPNEQFF

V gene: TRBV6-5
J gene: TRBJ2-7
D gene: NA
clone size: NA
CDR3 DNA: TGTGCCAGCACTTTTGTCTCCCGCGCCTACGAGCAGTACTTC
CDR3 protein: CASTFVSRAYEQYF

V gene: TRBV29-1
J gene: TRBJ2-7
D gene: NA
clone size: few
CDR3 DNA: TGCAGCGCGGGTGTTCTCGGGGCCGAGCAGTACTTC
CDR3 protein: CSAGVLGAEQYF

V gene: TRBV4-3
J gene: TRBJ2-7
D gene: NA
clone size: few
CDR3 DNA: TGCGCCAGCAGCCAATCCCGAGTGGGGGCCTACGAGCAGTACTTC
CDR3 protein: CASSQSRVGAYEQYF

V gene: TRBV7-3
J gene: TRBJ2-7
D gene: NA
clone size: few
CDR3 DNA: TGTGCCAGCAGCTTGGGAGCGTCCGGGGAGCAGTACTTC
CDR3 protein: CASSLGASGEQYF

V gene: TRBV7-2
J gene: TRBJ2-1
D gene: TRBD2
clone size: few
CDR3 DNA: TGTGCCAGCAGCTTCGGACTAGCGGGAGGCAATGAGCAGTTCTTC
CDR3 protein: CASSFGLAGGNEQFF

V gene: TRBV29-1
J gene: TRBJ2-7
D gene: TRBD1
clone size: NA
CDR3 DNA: TGCAGCGTCCTCGGACAGGGCCTCTCCTACGAGCAGTACTTC
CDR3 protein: CSVLGQGLSYEQYF